This TCR beta chain was found in a study of shared clonotypes between healthy human individuals. Of note for this clone: Its antigen is unidentified.

V dropped 2 bases and J dropped 5 bases, with 3 bases sitting between them. The CDR3 is made up of 12 amino acids. Germline loops: CDR1 MNHNY, CDR2 SVGAGI (reference sequence). Naive CD8 cells were CD45RO-negative, positively selected for CCR7, excluding terminally differentiated effector memory CD45RA+ cells. Those who donated were healthy HIV-negative adults, with no recent acute infections or vaccinations reported. An even split of each subset's genomic DNA across several immunoSEQ plates was performed. This table comes from immunoSEQ multiplex PCR, and its TCRdb copy is limited to in-frame clones, with some not included. The repertoire has about 2.1 million clones, about 92% of them found once; the top ten carry more than 1.5%. Study-wide findings and caveats: Relative to memory subsets, naive subsets generally showed larger estimated richness. Non-shared clonotypes had lower generation probabilities than clonotypes shared by all four sorted-subset donors.

This rearrangement joins TRBV6-6 to TRBJ1-4; D not certain. The receptor was isolated from a man aged 18 to 29 in good health. Some clones in this sample may be carry-over from other donors' samples. The sample taken for sequencing was naive CD8+ T cells from PBMCs. The CDR3 loop reads CASSYQNEKLFF. The CDR3 nucleotides read TGTGCCAGCAGTTACCAGAATGAAAAACTGTTTTTT.